This entry lists 32 T cell receptor beta chains sequenced from one sample in a study of T-cell memory formation after mild COVID-19. MiXCR was run by TCRdb on the 5' RACE reads, yielding one entry per CDR3 protein. The sample holds approximately 150,000 distinct CDR3 sequences, more than 14% seen once. The specimen sequenced was PBMCs or a T cell subset sorted from them (not recorded which). The source is an adult woman who had mild COVID-19 (a few samples of this study predate the infection). Cell type and time point are not known.

This clonotype was counted ten times or more. The V and J genes are TRBV7-2 and TRBJ2-3; unclear D gene. Germline CDR1 is SGHTA and CDR2 is FQGNSA. Deletions cut 5 bases from V and 2 bases from J, with 11 bases between. The CDR3 contains 14 residues. CDR3 sequence reads: CASSPRIITDTQYF. The CDR3 bases are TGTGCCAGCAGCCCACGTATCATCACAGATACGCAGTATTTT.

Many counts were recorded for this clonotype. The chain combines TRBV6-5 with TRBJ2-7, with 12 bases that match TRBD2. Germline lookup yields CDR1 MNHEY and CDR2 SVGAGI. The CDR3 runs 16 residues. With V trimmed by 7 bases and J by 5 bases, 12 bases remained unmatched. CDR3 loop: CASKKLAGGATNEQYF. Here the CDR3 DNA reads TGTGCCAGCAAAAAACTAGCGGGAGGAGCCACCAACGAGCAGTACTTC.

Only a few counts were recorded for this clonotype. CDR3 in amino acids: CASSSRQDNEKLFF. The CDR3 region has the DNA TGTGCCAGCAGCTCCAGACAGGATAATGAAAAACTGTTTTTT. This chain joins TRBV7-9 and TRBJ1-4, with TRBD1 as a possible D gene (6 bases). The germline V gene has CDR1 SEHNR and CDR2 FQNEAQ (reference sequence). The V end was cut by 4 bases, the J end by 4 bases, with 10 bases between. The CDR3 covers 14 residues.

The gene calls are TRBV18 and TRBJ1-6; D is unresolved. Trimming pared 1 base from V and 8 bases from J, leaving 6 bases between. Germline lookup yields CDR1 KGHSH and CDR2 LQKENI. This CDR3 contains 13 residues. The CDR3 region has the DNA TGTGCCAGCTCACCACAGACGGATTCACCCCTCCACTTT. The encoded protein is CASSPQTDSPLHF.

The chain is built from TRBV5-1 and TRBJ1-1; D unclear. V was clipped by 3 bases and J by 1 base, with 13 bases between them. The CDR3 totals 15 residues. Germline V gene data show CDR1 as SGHRS and CDR2 as YFSETQ. CDR3 region: CASSSEPGPNTEAFF. In DNA form, the CDR3 reads TGCGCCAGCAGCTCCGAACCCGGCCCGAACACTGAAGCTTTCTTT.

The chain has TRBV5-6 and TRBJ1-5; the D gene is possibly TRBD1 (5 bases). The CDR3 is made up of 17 amino acids. The V gene lost 1 base and the J gene lost 0 bases, with 14 bases spanning the gap. CDR1 and CDR2 (germline): SGHDT, YYEEEE. DNA for the CDR3: TGTGCCAGCAGCTTGAGGGGCGAACGTAATAGCAATCAGCCCCAGCATTTT. Its translation is CASSLRGERNSNQPQHF.

This clonotype has a handful of counts. This sequence joins TRBV12-3 or TRBV12-4 and TRBJ1-1; D is unclear. V was shortened by 6 bases and J by 3 bases, with 11 bases between the two germline ends. CDR3 length: 13 residues. CDR3 residues: CASSPSRHTEAFF. CDR3 sequence (DNA): TGTGCCAGCAGCCCCTCACGGCACACTGAAGCTTTCTTT.

This clonotype has just a few counts. The CDR3 nucleotides are TGTGCCAGCGGGGAGGCTAGTAACACAGATACGCAGTATTTT. This sequence encodes CASGEASNTDTQYF. This chain uses TRBV25-1 with TRBJ2-3, with D perhaps TRBD2 (6 bases). V lost 8 bases, J lost 2 bases, and 14 bases lay in between. The CDR3 covers 14 residues. The germline gives CDR1 MGHDK, CDR2 SYGVNS.

As DNA, the CDR3 is TGTGCCAGCAGCCTTCAGGGGGGGCGGGAGACCCAGTACTTC. Amino acid sequence: CASSLQGGRETQYF. The V and J genes are TRBV6-5 and TRBJ2-5; perhaps D is TRBD1 or TRBD2 (7 bases each). The ends were cut back, 6 bases at V and 5 bases at J, with 16 bases in the middle. From germline, CDR1 is MNHEY and CDR2 SVGAGI. There are 14 residues in the CDR3.

The chain is built from TRBV4-1 and TRBJ1-5, with unresolved D. Between the trimmed V and J ends, which lost 1 base and 5 bases, there was a span of 6 bases. The germline CDR1 and CDR2 sequences are MGHRA and YSYEKL. This CDR3 has 13 amino acids. CDR3 in amino acids: CASSQVQDQPQHF. CDR3 DNA: TGCGCCAGCAGCCAAGTCCAGGATCAGCCCCAGCATTTT.

V gene TRBV6-5 combines with J gene TRBJ2-3, with a possible D match to TRBD2 (6 bases). CDR1 is MNHEY, CDR2 SVGAGI, per germline. The CDR3 extends over 14 amino acids. Trimming cost V 6 bases and J 1 base, with 11 bases left between them. CDR3 sequence reads: CASRSTRGTDTQYF. CDR3 coding DNA: TGTGCCAGCAGATCGACTAGGGGCACAGATACGCAGTATTTT.

This clonotype has more than one count but fewer than ten. V is TRBV24-1 and J is TRBJ2-7, with D unclear. Germline CDR1 and CDR2: KGHDR and SFDVKD. V was trimmed by 4 bases and J by 6 bases, leaving 15 bases between them. The CDR3 spans 14 residues. This chain's CDR3 is CATSEAGPNVEQYF. CDR3 DNA: TGTGCCACCAGTGAGGCCGGGCCTAACGTCGAGCAGTACTTC.

A few counts support this clonotype. The chain links TRBV5-1 to TRBJ2-7; D may match TRBD1 or TRBD2 (7 bases each). The CDR3 has 16 residues. V was clipped by 3 bases and J by 4 bases, with 20 bases between them. The germline gives CDR1 SGHRS, CDR2 YFSETQ. CDR3 loop: CASSWGGQPAGYEQYF. Here the CDR3 DNA reads TGCGCCAGCAGCTGGGGGGGACAGCCCGCGGGATACGAGCAGTACTTC.

This clonotype was seen a few times. The chain is built from TRBV29-1 and TRBJ2-3; 7 positions match TRBD2. Germline V gives CDR1 SQVTM, CDR2 ANQGSEA. The CDR3 spans 13 residues. Trimming removed 6 bases from V and 1 base from J; junction bases left unmatched: 4. DNA for the CDR3: TGCAGCGTCCCAGCGGGACGCACAGATACGCAGTATTTT. This gives the protein CSVPAGRTDTQYF.

This clonotype was detected many times. The rearrangement uses TRBV4-1 and TRBJ2-1; 8 positions agree with TRBD2. CDR1 is MGHRA, CDR2 YSYEKL, per germline. The CDR3 totals 20 residues. V shed 4 bases, J shed 0 bases, and the junction held 17 bases outside the gene matches. The CDR3 reads CASSPLGKASGPSSYNEQFF. Written as DNA, the CDR3 is TGCGCCAGCAGCCCCCTCGGGAAAGCTAGCGGGCCGAGCTCCTACAATGAGCAGTTCTTC.

This clonotype was detected only a few times. The chain uses TRBV7-2 and TRBJ1-6; 10 positions match TRBD1. Germline V gives CDR1 SGHTA, CDR2 FQGNSA. There are 16 residues in the CDR3. V trimming: 5 bases; J trimming: 2 bases; junction bases outside the gene matches: 3. This chain's CDR3 is CASSKGQGTYNSPLHF. The DNA for the CDR3 is TGTGCCAGCAGCAAGGGACAGGGGACCTATAATTCACCCCTCCACTTT.

This clonotype was detected a few times. The DNA of the CDR3 is TGTGCCAGCAGCCAACGAGGAAGTACAACTAATGAAAAACTGTTTTTT. Protein product: CASSQRGSTTNEKLFF. The V call is TRBV7-9, the J call TRBJ1-4; D is unclear. Germline V gene sequence: CDR1 SEHNR, CDR2 FQNEAQ (reference sequence). Trimming took 5 bases from V and 0 from J, leaving 13 bases between them. The CDR3 extends over 16 amino acids.

J is TRBJ2-3 and V is TRBV18; a weak D match, TRBD1 (5 bases). This CDR3 has 15 residues. The V gene's germline CDR1 is KGHSH and CDR2 LQKENI. V gave up 3 bases and J gave up 6 bases, with 16 bases separating them. CDR3 sequence (DNA): TGTGCCAGCTCACCTCAACAGGAGAGCCAGGATACGCAGTATTTT. Residues: CASSPQQESQDTQYF.

The rearrangement links TRBV7-2 to TRBJ1-3, with D possibly matching TRBD1 (6 bases). V was pared by 0 bases and J by 0 bases, with 15 bases between. Germline loops: CDR1 SGHTA, CDR2 FQGNSA. The CDR3 consists of 18 residues. The DNA for the CDR3 is TGTGCCAGCAGCTTAGCACCAGGGGTCTTAGGCTCTGGAAACACCATATATTTT. Amino acid sequence: CASSLAPGVLGSGNTIYF.

This CDR3 is CASSQDPQGPYEQYF. In DNA form, the CDR3 reads TGCGCCAGCAGCCAAGATCCGCAGGGGCCCTACGAGCAGTACTTC. This rearrangement joins TRBV4-3 to TRBJ2-7, with a tentative D call TRBD1 (6 bases). The CDR3 totals 15 residues. Germline-derived CDR1 and CDR2 are LGHNA and YSLEER. Trimming pared 0 bases from V and 2 bases from J, leaving 11 bases between.

This clonotype has just a few counts. V is TRBV30 and J is TRBJ1-1; D is undetermined. V lost 1 base to trimming and J lost 4 bases, with 7 bases between them. This CDR3 contains 12 residues. Germline V CDR1 and CDR2: GTSNPN, SVGIG (reference sequence). The CDR3 DNA reads as TGTGCCTGGAGTGGGGTGGGCACTGAAGCTTTCTTT. It is translated as CAWSGVGTEAFF.

This clonotype appeared a few times. The chain recombines TRBV5-1 with TRBJ1-1; perhaps TRBD1 as D (5 bases). CDR1 is SGHRS and CDR2 is YFSETQ in the germline V gene. The germline V and J ends were trimmed by 0 bases and 5 bases, with 14 bases remaining between them. The CDR3 runs 15 residues. The CDR3: CASSLAGGSPTEAFF. The CDR3 DNA sequence: TGCGCCAGCAGCTTGGCCGGGGGGTCACCAACTGAAGCTTTCTTT.

This clonotype was seen only a few times. The chain has TRBV27 and TRBJ1-2; no clear D. V dropped 5 bases and J dropped 4 bases, with 20 bases sitting between them. Germline CDR1 reads MNHEY; CDR2 reads SMNVEV (reference sequence). The length of the CDR3 is 16 residues. In DNA, the CDR3 is TGTGCCAGCAGTCCGAACAGAATCGGCGCCTCCTATGGCTACACCTTC. Residues: CASSPNRIGASYGYTF.

The chain couples TRBV5-6 to TRBJ2-1, with 10 positions matching TRBD2. V lost 2 bases to trimming and J lost 8 bases; unmatched junction nucleotides: 4. The V gene's germline CDR1 is SGHDT and CDR2 YYEEEE. The CDR3 sequence is 14 residues long. As DNA, the CDR3 is TGTGCCAGCAGCTTACTAGCGGGGCCACATGAGCAGTTCTTC. Amino acids: CASSLLAGPHEQFF.

The chain combines TRBV6-2 or TRBV6-3 with TRBJ1-2; weak D call: TRBD1 (6 bases). V was pared by 7 bases and J by 12 bases, with 21 bases between. This CDR3 has 13 residues. CDR1 MNHEY and CDR2 SVGEGT come from the germline V gene. The CDR3 reads CASNKGRGLEHTF. Here the CDR3 DNA reads TGTGCCAGCAATAAAGGTCGGGGGCTCGAGCACACCTTC.

Note on this clonotype: At one boundary the junction diverges from the germline segment, which might be a read error. V usage is TRBV4-1 and J usage is TRBJ2-3, with 8 bases lining up with TRBD2. Germline CDR1 is MGHRA and CDR2 is YSYEKL. The CDR3 contains 15 residues. DNA for the CDR3: TGCGCCAGCAGACAAGCGGGGGAGGGGACAGATACGCAGTATTTT. It is translated as CASRQAGEGTDTQYF.

This clonotype was picked up a small number of times. This chain uses TRBV7-8 with TRBJ1-2, with D perhaps matching TRBD1 (6 bases). This CDR3 has 14 amino acids. V lost 2 bases and J 6 bases, leaving 13 bases between the germline ends. Germline V gene lookup returns CDR1 SGHVS and CDR2 FQNEAQ. The CDR3 DNA sequence: TGTGCCAGCAGCTTACTCAGGACAGCACATGGCTACACCTTC. Its protein is CASSLLRTAHGYTF.

The genes are TRBV10-3 and TRBJ1-1; D perhaps matches TRBD1 (5 bases). Trimming removed 4 bases at V and 1 base at J, with 10 bases between. Looked up from germline, CDR1 is ENHRY and CDR2 is SYGVKD. There are 14 residues in the CDR3. In nucleotides, the CDR3 is TGTGCCATCAGTGCAAGACAGCAGAACACTGAAGCTTTCTTT. Its translation is CAISARQQNTEAFF.

The rearrangement joins TRBV13 to TRBJ2-1, with D perhaps given as TRBD1 or TRBD2 (5 bases each). Per the germline V gene, CDR1 is PRHDT and CDR2 is FYEKMQ (reference sequence). V was trimmed by 4 bases and J by 5 bases, leaving 9 bases between them. The CDR3 consists of 13 residues. CDR3 region: CASSSGTHNEQFF. CDR3 DNA: TGTGCCAGCAGCTCCGGGACCCACAATGAGCAGTTCTTC.

The rearrangement joins TRBV3-1 to TRBJ1-1; D is perhaps TRBD1 (6 bases). Germline loops: CDR1 LGHDT, CDR2 YNNKEL (reference sequence). The CDR3 runs to 14 residues. Trimming pared 4 bases from V and 1 base from J, leaving 10 bases between. The CDR3 sequence: CASSLQGQNTEAFF. The CDR3 DNA sequence: TGTGCCAGCAGCCTGCAGGGGCAGAACACTGAAGCTTTCTTT.

There are a few counts of this clonotype. The chain joins TRBV4-2 to TRBJ2-3; tentative D call: TRBD2 (6 bases). The germline V and J ends were trimmed by 0 bases and 4 bases, with 17 bases remaining between them. This CDR3 is 17 amino acids long. Per the germline V gene, CDR1 is LGHNA and CDR2 is YNFKEQ. Here the CDR3 reads CASSQESRAGLADTQYF. The CDR3 DNA reads TGTGCCAGCAGCCAAGAGAGTCGAGCGGGTTTGGCAGATACGCAGTATTTT.

The genes are TRBV7-2 and TRBJ2-3, with 10 positions matching TRBD2. Germline V gene sequence: CDR1 SGHTA, CDR2 FQGNSA. After removal of 5 bases from V and 4 bases from J, the junction contained 6 bases not matched to a gene. This CDR3 has 15 residues. The CDR3 protein is CASSEVLAGADTQYF. The DNA of the CDR3 is TGTGCCAGCAGCGAGGTGCTAGCGGGGGCAGATACGCAGTATTTT.